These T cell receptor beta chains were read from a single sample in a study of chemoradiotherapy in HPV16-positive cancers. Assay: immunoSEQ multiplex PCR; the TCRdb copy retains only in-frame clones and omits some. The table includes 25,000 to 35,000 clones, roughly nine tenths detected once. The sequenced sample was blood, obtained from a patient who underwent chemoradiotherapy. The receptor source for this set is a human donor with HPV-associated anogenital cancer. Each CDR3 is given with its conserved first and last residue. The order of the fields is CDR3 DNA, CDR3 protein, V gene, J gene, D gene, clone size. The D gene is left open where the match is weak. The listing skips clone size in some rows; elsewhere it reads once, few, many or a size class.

CDR3nt: TGTGCCTGGAGTGGAGGACTAGCGGCTAACACCGGGGAGCTGTTTTTT
CDR3aa: CAWSGGLAANTGELFF
v_gene: TRBV30
j_gene: TRBJ2-2
d_gene: TRBD2
abundance: once

CDR3nt: TGTGCCAGCTCACCACCGGTAAAACAAGAGACCCAGTACTTC
CDR3aa: CASSPPVKQETQYF
v_gene: TRBV18
j_gene: TRBJ2-5
d_gene: .
abundance: .

CDR3nt: TGTGCCATCAGTGGGGGGGTTAACACTGAAGCTTTCTTT
CDR3aa: CAISGGVNTEAFF
v_gene: TRBV10-3
j_gene: TRBJ1-1
d_gene: .
abundance: .

CDR3nt: TGTGCCAGTAGTATCGGCAGAGCGAACACTGAAGCTTTCTTT
CDR3aa: CASSIGRANTEAFF
v_gene: TRBV19
j_gene: TRBJ1-1
d_gene: .
abundance: few

CDR3nt: TGTGCCAGCAGCCATGCAGGGAACACTGAAGCTTTCTTT
CDR3aa: CASSHAGNTEAFF
v_gene: TRBV7-3
j_gene: TRBJ1-1
d_gene: .
abundance: .

CDR3nt: TGTGCCAGCACCTTTGGTCGGGGCACTGAAGCTTTCTTT
CDR3aa: CASTFGRGTEAFF
v_gene: TRBV25-1
j_gene: TRBJ1-1
d_gene: .
abundance: .

CDR3nt: TGTGCCAGCAGCCCATGGGACGGATTAAACTATGGCTACACCTTC
CDR3aa: CASSPWDGLNYGYTF
v_gene: TRBV14
j_gene: TRBJ1-2
d_gene: .
abundance: .

CDR3nt: TGTGCCAGCTCACCCGCGGAGGGGCAAGAGACCCAGTACTTC
CDR3aa: CASSPAEGQETQYF
v_gene: TRBV18
j_gene: TRBJ2-5
d_gene: .
abundance: once

CDR3nt: TGTGCCAGCAGTTCGGACAGGGCCAAGACCCAGTACTTC
CDR3aa: CASSSDRAKTQYF
v_gene: TRBV2
j_gene: TRBJ2-5
d_gene: TRBD1
abundance: .

CDR3nt: TGTGCCAGCAGTTACCGAGATACAGATACGCAGTATTTT
CDR3aa: CASSYRDTDTQYF
v_gene: TRBV6-6
j_gene: TRBJ2-3
d_gene: .
abundance: .

CDR3nt: TGTGCCAGCAGAGGGGACAGTCCCCAGCCCCAGCATTTT
CDR3aa: CASRGDSPQPQHF
v_gene: TRBV6-1
j_gene: TRBJ1-5
d_gene: TRBD1
abundance: .

CDR3nt: TGCAGCGTCGTCTTCGGGACAGGGGCCTACGAGCAGTACTTC
CDR3aa: CSVVFGTGAYEQYF
v_gene: TRBV29-1
j_gene: TRBJ2-7
d_gene: TRBD1
abundance: once

CDR3nt: TGTGCCAGCAGCCCGGACAGGGGTGGGGAGACCCAGTACTTC
CDR3aa: CASSPDRGGETQYF
v_gene: TRBV7-2
j_gene: TRBJ2-5
d_gene: TRBD1
abundance: .

CDR3nt: TGTGCCAGCAGCTGGGACGTAGGCTCTGGAAACACCATATATTTT
CDR3aa: CASSWDVGSGNTIYF
v_gene: TRBV13
j_gene: TRBJ1-3
d_gene: .
abundance: .

CDR3nt: TGCGCCAGCAGCTTGGGGAGGATAGAAGGTACAGATACGCAGTATTTT
CDR3aa: CASSLGRIEGTDTQYF
v_gene: TRBV5-1
j_gene: TRBJ2-3
d_gene: .
abundance: .

CDR3nt: TGCGCCAGCAGCATGGGCCTTCCTAATGAAAAACTGTTTTTT
CDR3aa: CASSMGLPNEKLFF
v_gene: TRBV5-1
j_gene: TRBJ1-4
d_gene: .
abundance: .

CDR3nt: TGTGCCAGCAGCTTAGGGGGGACCGTAAGCTCCTACGAGCAGTACTTC
CDR3aa: CASSLGGTVSSYEQYF
v_gene: TRBV11-2
j_gene: TRBJ2-7
d_gene: .
abundance: .

CDR3nt: TGTGCCAGCAGCTTGGAGCGGGGGTCCTACGAGCAGTACTTC
CDR3aa: CASSLERGSYEQYF
v_gene: TRBV11-3
j_gene: TRBJ2-7
d_gene: TRBD2
abundance: once

CDR3nt: TGTGCCAGCAGCCCGGACAGAGGCAATCAGCCCCAGCATTTT
CDR3aa: CASSPDRGNQPQHF
v_gene: TRBV6-5
j_gene: TRBJ1-5
d_gene: .
abundance: medium-sized

CDR3nt: TGTGCCACCAGCTATCTCGCGGGGCAGGGCTACGAGCAGTACTTC
CDR3aa: CATSYLAGQGYEQYF
v_gene: TRBV15
j_gene: TRBJ2-7
d_gene: .
abundance: .

CDR3nt: TGTGCCAGCAGTTACTACAGGAAAGCTAACTATGGCTACACCTTC
CDR3aa: CASSYYRKANYGYTF
v_gene: TRBV6-6
j_gene: TRBJ1-2
d_gene: .
abundance: .

CDR3nt: TGTGCCAGCACCATCCCGGGAGCCCCATTAGCGCAGTATTTT
CDR3aa: CASTIPGAPLAQYF
v_gene: TRBV2
j_gene: TRBJ2-3
d_gene: .
abundance: .

CDR3nt: TGTGCCAGAGAGGACAGGGTGAACACTGAAGCTTTCTTT
CDR3aa: CAREDRVNTEAFF
v_gene: TRBV2
j_gene: TRBJ1-1
d_gene: TRBD1
abundance: .

CDR3nt: TGTGCCACGCTAGGACAGGGGTTGGAGACCCAGTACTTC
CDR3aa: CATLGQGLETQYF
v_gene: TRBV6-5
j_gene: TRBJ2-5
d_gene: TRBD1
abundance: .

CDR3nt: TGTGCCAGCAGTCCCGGGAGTGCCCCCTCTGGAAACACCATATATTTT
CDR3aa: CASSPGSAPSGNTIYF
v_gene: TRBV27
j_gene: TRBJ1-3
d_gene: .
abundance: once

CDR3nt: TGTGCCAGCAGCCGGGGGGTAGGCTCCTACGAGCAGTACTTC
CDR3aa: CASSRGVGSYEQYF
v_gene: TRBV6-5
j_gene: TRBJ2-7
d_gene: TRBD2
abundance: .

CDR3nt: TGTGCCAGCAGTTCGGCGACAAATAATCAGCCCCAGCATTTT
CDR3aa: CASSSATNNQPQHF
v_gene: TRBV28
j_gene: TRBJ1-5
d_gene: .
abundance: .

CDR3nt: TGTGCCAGCAGTCACGGTAGAACGAATACCTACGAGCAGTACTTC
CDR3aa: CASSHGRTNTYEQYF
v_gene: TRBV27
j_gene: TRBJ2-7
d_gene: .
abundance: .

CDR3nt: TGTGCCAGCAGTTACTCAGCGGCTAGCACAGATACGCAGTATTTT
CDR3aa: CASSYSAASTDTQYF
v_gene: TRBV6-5
j_gene: TRBJ2-3
d_gene: .
abundance: .

CDR3nt: TGTGCCAGCAGCGTAGCCGGGGGCGAAAATGAAAAACTGTTTTTT
CDR3aa: CASSVAGGENEKLFF
v_gene: TRBV9
j_gene: TRBJ1-4
d_gene: .
abundance: .

CDR3nt: TGTGCCAGCAGTCCCCCCGGACAGGACTCCTACGAGCAGTACTTC
CDR3aa: CASSPPGQDSYEQYF
v_gene: TRBV27
j_gene: TRBJ2-7
d_gene: TRBD1
abundance: once

CDR3nt: TGTGCCAGCAGCATTAGCGGGGGTTACGAGCAGTACTTC
CDR3aa: CASSISGGYEQYF
v_gene: TRBV11-2
j_gene: TRBJ2-7
d_gene: TRBD2
abundance: .

CDR3nt: TGTGCCAGCAGTTTCGCGGACAGGAGCTCCTACGAGCAGTACTTC
CDR3aa: CASSFADRSSYEQYF
v_gene: TRBV28
j_gene: TRBJ2-7
d_gene: TRBD1
abundance: .

CDR3nt: TGTGCCAGCAGTTGGGGACAGACCTTCCTGAGCAATCAGCCCCAGCATTTT
CDR3aa: CASSWGQTFLSNQPQHF
v_gene: TRBV28
j_gene: TRBJ1-5
d_gene: TRBD1
abundance: .

CDR3nt: TGTGCCAGCAGTCCTTTTACCGGGACAGGCCAAGAGACCCAGTACTTC
CDR3aa: CASSPFTGTGQETQYF
v_gene: TRBV2
j_gene: TRBJ2-5
d_gene: TRBD1
abundance: .

CDR3nt: TGTGCCAGCAGCGTAGACATGTCGCGGGGCGTCGCCGGGGAGCTGTTTTTT
CDR3aa: CASSVDMSRGVAGELFF
v_gene: TRBV9
j_gene: TRBJ2-2
d_gene: .
abundance: .

CDR3nt: TGCGCCAGCAGCTTGACAGGGCCCTACGAGCAGTACTTC
CDR3aa: CASSLTGPYEQYF
v_gene: TRBV5-1
j_gene: TRBJ2-7
d_gene: .
abundance: once

CDR3nt: TGCGCCAGCAGCTTGAATCGGGGCCGGGATACGCAGTATTTT
CDR3aa: CASSLNRGRDTQYF
v_gene: TRBV5-1
j_gene: TRBJ2-3
d_gene: .
abundance: .

CDR3nt: TGTGCCAGCAGCCCCACCATAGTCCGGCAGTTCTTC
CDR3aa: CASSPTIVRQFF
v_gene: TRBV6-1
j_gene: TRBJ2-1
d_gene: .
abundance: .

CDR3nt: TGTGCCAGCAGCTTTTGGGACAACACCGGGGAGCTGTTTTTT
CDR3aa: CASSFWDNTGELFF
v_gene: TRBV7-6
j_gene: TRBJ2-2
d_gene: .
abundance: .

CDR3nt: TGTGCCAGCAGTTTATTGGGGGCGAAGGAGACCCAGTACTTC
CDR3aa: CASSLLGAKETQYF
v_gene: TRBV28
j_gene: TRBJ2-5
d_gene: .
abundance: .

CDR3nt: TGTGCCAGCAGTAAAGACAGGGCCTGGAAGCAGTACTTC
CDR3aa: CASSKDRAWKQYF
v_gene: TRBV6-5
j_gene: TRBJ2-7
d_gene: TRBD1
abundance: .

CDR3nt: TGTGCCAGCAGTGAAGCGGGGGGCGAGCAGTACTTC
CDR3aa: CASSEAGGEQYF
v_gene: TRBV6-1
j_gene: TRBJ2-7
d_gene: .
abundance: .

CDR3nt: TGTGCCAGTAGCCCCATGGAAAACGAGCAGTACTTC
CDR3aa: CASSPMENEQYF
v_gene: TRBV6-1
j_gene: TRBJ2-7
d_gene: .
abundance: once

CDR3nt: TGTGCCAGCAGGGACACAACTAGCGGGAGTTCGGGCAATGAGCAGTTCTTC
CDR3aa: CASRDTTSGSSGNEQFF
v_gene: TRBV28
j_gene: TRBJ2-1
d_gene: TRBD2
abundance: once

CDR3nt: TGCAGCGCCTACAGGTATCAAAATGAAGCTTTCTTT
CDR3aa: CSAYRYQNEAFF
v_gene: TRBV29-1
j_gene: TRBJ1-1
d_gene: .
abundance: .

CDR3nt: TGTGCCAGCAGTTCCGGGACTTCCTCCTACAATGAGCAGTTCTTC
CDR3aa: CASSSGTSSYNEQFF
v_gene: TRBV7-6
j_gene: TRBJ2-1
d_gene: .
abundance: .

CDR3nt: TGTGCCAGCAGCAAAGAGGGCGACAGTAGATCGCAGTATTTT
CDR3aa: CASSKEGDSRSQYF
v_gene: TRBV7-9
j_gene: TRBJ2-3
d_gene: .
abundance: .

CDR3nt: TGTGCCAGCAGCGGTGGGGGATATAGCACAGATACGCAGTATTTT
CDR3aa: CASSGGGYSTDTQYF
v_gene: TRBV9
j_gene: TRBJ2-3
d_gene: .
abundance: .

CDR3nt: TGTGCCAGCAGCAAACGGGACCAGGTCGAAGCTTTCTTT
CDR3aa: CASSKRDQVEAFF
v_gene: TRBV7-9
j_gene: TRBJ1-1
d_gene: .
abundance: .

CDR3nt: TGTGCCAGCAGCTTATCCGCCTACGGTGACTACGAGCAGTACTTC
CDR3aa: CASSLSAYGDYEQYF
v_gene: TRBV11-2
j_gene: TRBJ2-7
d_gene: .
abundance: .

CDR3nt: TGTGCCTGGAGCCGACAGGGGACTGGAAACACCATATATTTT
CDR3aa: CAWSRQGTGNTIYF
v_gene: TRBV30
j_gene: TRBJ1-3
d_gene: TRBD1
abundance: .

CDR3nt: TGTGCCAGCTCACCGGGACTAGTCAATGAGCAGTTCTTC
CDR3aa: CASSPGLVNEQFF
v_gene: TRBV18
j_gene: TRBJ2-1
d_gene: TRBD2
abundance: once